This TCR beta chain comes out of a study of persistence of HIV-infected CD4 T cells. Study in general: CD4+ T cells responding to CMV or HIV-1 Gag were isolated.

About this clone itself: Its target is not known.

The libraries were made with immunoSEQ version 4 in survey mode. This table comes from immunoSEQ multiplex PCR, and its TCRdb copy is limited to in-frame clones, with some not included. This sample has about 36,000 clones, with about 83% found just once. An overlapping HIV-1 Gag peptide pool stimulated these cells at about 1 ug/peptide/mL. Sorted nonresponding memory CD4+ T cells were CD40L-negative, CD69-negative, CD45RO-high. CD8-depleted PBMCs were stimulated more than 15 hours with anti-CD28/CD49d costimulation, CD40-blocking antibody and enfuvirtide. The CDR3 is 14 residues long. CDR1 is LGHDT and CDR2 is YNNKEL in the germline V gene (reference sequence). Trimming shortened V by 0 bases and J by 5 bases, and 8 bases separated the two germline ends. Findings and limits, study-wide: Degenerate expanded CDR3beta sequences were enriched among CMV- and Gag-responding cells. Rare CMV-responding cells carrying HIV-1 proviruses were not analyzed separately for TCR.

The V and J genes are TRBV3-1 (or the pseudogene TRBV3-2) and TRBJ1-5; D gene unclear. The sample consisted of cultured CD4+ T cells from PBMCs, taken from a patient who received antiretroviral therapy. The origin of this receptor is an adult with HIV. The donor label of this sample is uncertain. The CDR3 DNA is TGTGCCAGCAGCCAAGATGGACTATATCAGCCCCAGCATTTT. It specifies CASSQDGLYQPQHF.